This T cell receptor beta chain is from a study of T cells after yellow fever vaccination. Study-level information: For low cell numbers, libraries were made with SMART-Seq v4 Ultra Low Input. Study-wide points: Abundant clonotypes from the bulk population could have been carried over as contaminants into FACS-sorted repertoires. Researchers noted that a small share of clonotypes showed up in both CD4 and CD8 compartments.

A process of 5'RACE template switching, which added a universal primer site and UMIs, was used to make TCR cDNA. Via MiXCR, TCRdb re-called the 5' RACE reads, giving one row per CDR3 protein. This table has approximately 160,000 distinct CDR3 sequences, around 9% appearing once. The CDR3 is made up of 14 amino acids. Trimming took off 2 bases at V and 7 bases at J, with 12 bases between the two ends. The germline V gene has CDR1 ENHRY and CDR2 SYGVKD. As regards this clonotype: Antigen: not known.

The source of this sequence is a man aged 18 to 30 who received the YFV17D yellow fever vaccine. The chain links TRBV10-3 to TRBJ1-3; no reliable D call. The starting material was CD8+ T cells sorted from PBMCs, obtained 45 days after the yellow fever booster vaccination. CDR3 loop: CAISELGLENTIYF. The CDR3, as DNA: TGTGCCATCAGTGAGCTCGGTTTGGAGAACACCATATATTTT.